This T cell receptor beta chain was retrieved from a study of blood T cell repertoires in COVID-19. About the study: The samples span acute and convalescent COVID-19 from the United States, Italy and Spain.

The germline V gene has CDR1 MNHEY and CDR2 SVGAGI. V was trimmed by 6 bases and J by 3 bases, leaving 6 bases between them. The CDR3 extends over 12 amino acids. Original processing notes: Reference gene primer amplification gave nucleated cell count estimates. The data were produced by immunoSEQ multiplex PCR, yet TCRdb's version contains in-frame clones alone and is incomplete. Clone size and the V and J calls come from that table; the DNA yielded D and trimming. The profile shows 150,000 or so clones, about 83% of them singletons. The sequence derives from a woman in her fifties or sixties in a cohort exposed to, infected with or recovered from COVID-19 (not recorded which). Material: PBMCs or T cells enriched from blood (not recorded which). The V call is TRBV6-5, the J call TRBJ1-5; no clear D. In nucleotides, the CDR3 is TGTGCCAGCAGCCGGGACAATCAGCCCCAGCATTTT. This translates into CASSRDNQPQHF.